This TCR beta chain was recovered during a study of shared clonotypes between healthy human individuals. Germline V gene data show CDR1 as SSHAT and CDR2 as FNYEAQ (reference sequence). The CDR3 extends over 13 amino acids. Study-level points and caveats: Among non-shared clonotypes, generation probabilities were lower than among those shared by all four donors.

The table came from immunoSEQ multiplex PCR; TCRdb's copy has only in-frame clones and leaves some out. The sample contains over a million clones, around 97% of which appear only once. Note on this clone: Antigen specificity is unknown.

The chain joins TRBV7-7 to TRBJ2-3, with D maybe TRBD2 (5 bases). This clonotype originated in a man under 40 in good health. The sequenced material came from naive CD4+ T cells sorted from blood. Subset in this sample: CD45RA+ positively selected. This CDR3 is CAGSQRAADTQYF. The DNA for the CDR3 is TGTGCTGGCAGCCAGAGGGCCGCAGATACGCAGTATTTT.